This is a list of T cell receptor beta chains from one sample in a study of T cell responses to AZD1222 COVID-19 vaccine. Generated by immunoSEQ multiplex PCR, the TCRdb table keeps only in-frame clones and is missing some. Among roughly 150,000 clones, 80% to 95% were seen once, and the ten largest hold over 3%. Material: peripheral blood, obtained on day 0 of AZD1222 vaccination. The source is an adult in good health. The CDR3 runs from the conserved cysteine through the conserved F or W. The D gene is left open where the match is weak. Not every row has a clone size; where given, it reads once, few, many or a size class.

TRBJ2-3 | TRBD1 | TRBV24-1 | . | TGTGCCACCGGTGAGGGAAGGGGGCTTCCTTATACGCAGTATTTT | CATGEGRGLPYTQYF
TRBJ2-7 | TRBD2 | TRBV28 | . | TGTGCCAGCAGTGGGGGCCGGGGACTAGCGTCCTACGAGCAGTACTTC | CASSGGRGLASYEQYF
TRBJ2-1 | . | TRBV4-1 | . | TGCGCCAGCAGCCAGGCCACACTAGTATCTGAGCAGTTCTTC | CASSQATLVSEQFF
TRBJ2-2 | . | TRBV14 | . | TGTGCCAGCAGCCCGTGGAGGACGAACACCGGGGAGCTGTTTTTT | CASSPWRTNTGELFF
TRBJ1-3 | . | TRBV6-1 | . | TGTGCCAGCAGCTTGGGTCTGCGCTCTGGAAACACCATATATTTT | CASSLGLRSGNTIYF
TRBJ2-3 | . | TRBV14 | once | TGTGCCAGCTCCGGGACGGACCACACAGATACGCAGTATTTT | CASSGTDHTDTQYF
TRBJ2-1 | TRBD1 | TRBV4-1 | once | TGCGCCAGCAGCCAAGGACAGGGATACTCCTACAATGAGCAGTTCTTC | CASSQGQGYSYNEQFF
TRBJ2-7 | TRBD2 | TRBV5-1 | . | TGCGCCAGCAGAGTTAGCGGGCTAGCACAAGAGCAGTACTTC | CASRVSGLAQEQYF
TRBJ2-7 | . | TRBV6-2/TRBV6-3 | . | TGTGCCAGCAGCCACGATTCCTACGAGCAGTACTTC | CASSHDSYEQYF
TRBJ2-3 | . | TRBV29-1 | . | TGCAGCGTTGAAGTTAGCACAGATACGCAGTATTTT | CSVEVSTDTQYF
TRBJ1-2 | TRBD1 | TRBV28 | . | TGTGCCAGCAGTTTGACAGGGGAGCTAAACTATGGCTACACCTTC | CASSLTGELNYGYTF
TRBJ2-6 | TRBD1 | TRBV4-1 | . | TGCGCCAGCAGCCGAGTCCTCGGGACAGGGACTCACTCTGGGGCCAACGTCCTGACTTTC | CASSRVLGTGTHSGANVLTF
TRBJ2-5 | . | TRBV5-1 | . | TGCGCCAGCAGCCCGGGGCCGGTAAAAGAGACCCAGTACTTC | CASSPGPVKETQYF
TRBJ1-4 | . | TRBV5-1 | . | TGCGCCAGCAGCTCTCTGGGGGGGCGGGATGAAAAACTGTTTTTT | CASSSLGGRDEKLFF
TRBJ1-6 | TRBD1 | TRBV2 | . | TGTGCCAGCAATCCACAGGGGGTAGATAATTCACCCCTCCACTTT | CASNPQGVDNSPLHF
TRBJ1-4 | . | TRBV10-3 | . | TGTGCCATCAGTGAGTGGGATGAAAAACTGTTTTTT | CAISEWDEKLFF
TRBJ2-1 | . | TRBV11-2 | . | TGTGCCAGCAGCTTAGGGGCACTGAATGAGCAGTTCTTC | CASSLGALNEQFF
TRBJ2-1 | TRBD1 | TRBV19 | . | TGTGCCAGTAGTACAAGACAGGGAAATGAGCAGTTCTTC | CASSTRQGNEQFF
TRBJ2-2 | . | TRBV10-3 | . | TGTGCCATCATTGCAGGGGCCGCCGGGGAGCTGTTTTTT | CAIIAGAAGELFF
TRBJ2-5 | . | TRBV20-1 | . | TGCAGTGCTAGTTACCGTAGCGGTCCCGAGACCCAGTACTTC | CSASYRSGPETQYF
TRBJ2-2 | TRBD1 | TRBV27 | . | TGTGCCAGCAGTTACAGGGGGCGTAGCACCGGGGAGCTGTTTTTT | CASSYRGRSTGELFF
TRBJ2-1 | TRBD2 | TRBV19 | . | TGTGCCAGTAGTACGACTAGCGGACCCTACAATGAGCAGTTCTTC | CASSTTSGPYNEQFF
TRBJ2-1 | . | TRBV28 | . | TGTGCCAGCAGGGCGACTAGGGTTGAGCAGTTCTTC | CASRATRVEQFF
TRBJ1-2 | . | TRBV7-2 | . | TGTGCCAGCAGCTTAGCCAGGGCCACGAATGGCTACACCTTC | CASSLARATNGYTF
TRBJ1-6 | TRBD1 | TRBV29-1 | . | TGCAGCGTTAGGACAGGGGGTAATTCACCCCTCCACTTT | CSVRTGGNSPLHF
TRBJ2-7 | . | TRBV5-4 | . | TGTGCCAGCAGCTTGTACGGGAGCTCCTACGAGCAGTACTTC | CASSLYGSSYEQYF
TRBJ1-5 | . | TRBV27 | . | TGTGCCAGCAGTTCGGGGGGAAAGCCCCAGCATTTT | CASSSGGKPQHF
TRBJ2-2 | TRBD2 | TRBV19 | . | TGTGCCAGTAGTATCCCTAGCGGTAACGCGAACACCGGGGAGCTGTTTTTT | CASSIPSGNANTGELFF
TRBJ2-5 | . | TRBV27 | . | TGTGCCAGCAGGCCGTACGAGACCCAGTACTTC | CASRPYETQYF
TRBJ2-1 | . | TRBV30 | once | TGTGCCTGGAGTAGAGGGAGAGGCAATGAGCAGTTCTTC | CAWSRGRGNEQFF
TRBJ1-1 | TRBD1 | TRBV10-2 | . | TGCGCCAGCAAAACAGGGGGCGCAAACATGAACACTGAAGCTTTCTTT | CASKTGGANMNTEAFF
TRBJ1-4 | . | TRBV7-2 | . | TGTGCCAGCAGCTACGCAGCAACTAATGAAAAACTGTTTTTT | CASSYAATNEKLFF
TRBJ1-5 | . | TRBV6-5 | . | TGTGCCAGCAGCCTCGACTGGGGCAGTAATCAGCCCCAGCATTTT | CASSLDWGSNQPQHF
TRBJ1-6 | TRBD1 | TRBV30 | . | TGTGCCTGGAGTATCGGGACAGCCATCTATAATTCACCCCTCCACTTT | CAWSIGTAIYNSPLHF
TRBJ2-5 | TRBD2 | TRBV7-2 | . | TGTGCCAGCAAAAAAACCCAGGGAGGGGAGACCCAGTACTTC | CASKKTQGGETQYF
TRBJ2-2 | TRBD2 | TRBV3-1/TRBV3-2 | . | TGTGCCAGCAGCTTCCGGACTAGCGCCAACACCGGGGAGCTGTTTTTT | CASSFRTSANTGELFF
TRBJ2-1 | . | TRBV28 | once | TGTGCCAGCAGTTTAGTTGAGCAGTTCTTC | CASSLVEQFF
TRBJ1-5 | . | TRBV19 | . | TGTGCCAGTAACAATCCCCGGGACGGGGCAAATCAGCCCCAGCATTTT | CASNNPRDGANQPQHF
TRBJ2-3 | TRBD1 | TRBV4-3 | . | TGCGCCAGCAGCCAAGATCGGGCCGAGACAGGGGTCACAGATACGCAGTATTTT | CASSQDRAETGVTDTQYF
TRBJ1-1 | . | TRBV30 | . | TGTGCCTGGGGCAGGGACACGAACACTGAAGCTTTCTTT | CAWGRDTNTEAFF